Listed here are 21 T cell receptor beta chains from one sample, sequenced in a study of early T cells in non-severe SARS-CoV-2 infection. Each CDR3 protein is one row after TCRdb ran MiXCR on the 5' RACE reads. The profile shows about 77,000 distinct CDR3 sequences, over 4% of them singletons. The sample consisted of whole blood, taken at baseline. The receptors derive from an adult who was a healthcare worker with PCR-confirmed SARS-CoV-2 infection or an uninfected control (not recorded which).

There are many counts of this clonotype. The chain has TRBV7-2 and TRBJ1-5, with D tentatively TRBD1 (6 bases). The CDR3 sequence is 15 residues long. Trimming pared 5 bases from V and 2 bases from J, leaving 13 bases between. Germline loops: CDR1 SGHTA, CDR2 FQGNSA. In DNA, the CDR3 is TGTGCCAGCAGCCCGCGGGGGGCGGGCAATCAGCCCCAGCATTTT. Amino acids: CASSPRGAGNQPQHF.

This clonotype appeared many times. The chain joins TRBV20-1 to TRBJ1-5, with D possibly matching TRBD1 (6 bases). Trimming left V 6 bases short and J 5 bases short, with 14 bases between. This CDR3 comprises 13 residues. CDR1 DFQATT and CDR2 SNEGSKA come from the germline V gene (reference sequence). The CDR3, as DNA: TGCAGTGCCTTCGGGACATCGTATCAGCCCCAGCATTTT. Protein: CSAFGTSYQPQHF.

This clonotype was observed many times. The CDR3 protein is CASSKRPGLPETQYF. The CDR3 DNA reads as TGTGCCAGCAGCAAACGTCCCGGGCTCCCAGAGACCCAGTACTTC. The chain employs TRBV7-3 and TRBJ2-5; D is undetermined. The CDR3 is 15 residues long. Germline V CDR1 and CDR2: SGHTA, FQGTGA. Trimming took 5 bases from V and 4 from J, leaving 17 bases between them.

This clonotype was detected ten times or more. The chain links TRBV20-1 to TRBJ1-6; no clear D gene. V lost 3 bases to trimming and J lost 11 bases, with 8 bases between them. CDR1 and CDR2 (germline): DFQATT, SNEGSKA (reference sequence). The CDR3 is 11 residues long. The CDR3 protein is CSASMSPPLHF. The CDR3 coding sequence is TGCAGTGCTAGCATGTCCCCACCCCTCCACTTT.

This clonotype has just a few counts. The chain uses TRBV7-6 and TRBJ2-7; D assignment may be TRBD1 or TRBD2 (5 bases each). The germline V gene has CDR1 SGHVS and CDR2 FNYEAQ. The V and J ends lost 5 bases and 0 bases respectively, with 11 bases between them. There are 14 residues in the CDR3. The chain's CDR3 is CASSPGRHSYEQYF. The CDR3 DNA reads TGTGCCAGCAGCCCGGGGCGTCACTCCTACGAGCAGTACTTC.

This clonotype was picked up a small number of times. The CDR3, as DNA: TGCAGTGCTAGAGATATGGCAGGGGCAAGCAATCAGCCCCAGCATTTT. It codes for CSARDMAGASNQPQHF. The V call is TRBV20-1, the J call TRBJ1-5, with a weak D call TRBD1 (6 bases). V was clipped by 0 bases and J by 1 base, with 13 bases between them. The CDR3 covers 16 residues. Looked up from germline, CDR1 is DFQATT and CDR2 is SNEGSKA (reference sequence).

There are a few counts of this clonotype. The gene calls are TRBV19 and TRBJ2-3; D is unclear. The CDR3 totals 13 residues. V was pared by 6 bases and J by 2 bases, with 9 bases between. Germline CDR1 is LNHDA and CDR2 is SQIVND (reference sequence). This chain's CDR3 is CASSWALTDTQYF. The CDR3, as DNA: TGTGCCAGTAGCTGGGCCCTCACAGATACGCAGTATTTT.

This clonotype has just a few counts. The chain carries TRBV7-3 and TRBJ2-2, with 9 bases fitting TRBD2. CDR3 length: 15 amino acids. The germline CDR1 and CDR2 sequences are SGHTA and FQGTGA. The V gene end was trimmed by 5 bases and the J gene end by 1 base; junction bases not matched to a gene: 2. DNA of the CDR3: TGTGCCAGCAGCCAGACTAGCGGGAACACCGGGGAGCTGTTTTTT. It translates to CASSQTSGNTGELFF.

There are many counts of this clonotype. The rearrangement links TRBV20-1 to TRBJ1-1; D perhaps matches TRBD1 (5 bases). Trimming left V 1 base short and J 3 bases short, with 12 bases between. The germline CDR1 and CDR2 sequences are DFQATT and SNEGSKA (reference sequence). The CDR3 spans 14 residues. The CDR3 loop reads CSARGGGADTEAFF. The CDR3 DNA reads as TGCAGTGCTAGAGGGGGAGGGGCGGACACTGAAGCTTTCTTT.

This clonotype was counted many times. The CDR3 DNA is TGTGCCAGCAGTCATTTGAACACTGAAGCTTTCTTT. Protein: CASSHLNTEAFF. This sequence joins TRBV6-5 and TRBJ1-1, with D uncertain. The V end lost 5 bases, the J end lost 0 bases, and 4 bases lay between the germline ends. This CDR3 is built from 12 residues. Germline loops: CDR1 MNHEY, CDR2 SVGAGI.

This clonotype has a count of ten or more. The V call is TRBV20-1, the J call TRBJ1-1, with 11 bases fitting TRBD1. V lost 4 bases, J lost 5 bases, and 6 bases stayed unmatched. The CDR3 is made up of 14 amino acids. CDR1 and CDR2 (germline): DFQATT, SNEGSKA (reference sequence). CDR3 bases: TGCAGTGCTACCGGACAGGGGGCGGGTACTGAAGCTTTCTTT. Protein: CSATGQGAGTEAFF.

There are many counts of this clonotype. The gene calls are TRBV5-6 and TRBJ1-1, with D tentatively TRBD1 (6 bases). Germline values: CDR1 SGHDT, CDR2 YYEEEE. Trimming cost V 4 bases and J 1 base, with 14 bases left between them. CDR3 length equals 15 residues. The CDR3 loop reads CASSQPGGQNTEAFF. The CDR3 DNA reads as TGTGCCAGCAGCCAGCCGGGGGGGCAGAACACTGAAGCTTTCTTT.

This clonotype was detected many times. The V gene is TRBV5-1, the J gene TRBJ2-5; D perhaps matches TRBD1 (5 bases). This CDR3 is 15 amino acids long. V lost 0 bases and J 1 base, leaving 10 bases between the germline ends. The germline CDR1 and CDR2 sequences are SGHRS and YFSETQ. In DNA form, the CDR3 reads TGCGCCAGCAGCTTGGATGATCAGGGCCAAGAGACCCAGTACTTC. Protein product: CASSLDDQGQETQYF.

This rearrangement joins TRBV7-8 to TRBJ1-1, with D uncertain. Trimming removed 3 bases from V and 0 bases from J, with 8 bases in between. From germline, CDR1 is SGHVS and CDR2 FQNEAQ. This CDR3 has 14 residues. The CDR3 bases are TGTGCCAGCAGCTTCGCGCAGATGAACACTGAAGCTTTCTTT. This sequence encodes CASSFAQMNTEAFF.

Only a few counts were recorded for this clonotype. J is TRBJ2-7 and V is TRBV30; D is undetermined. This CDR3 contains 13 residues. Trimming stripped 4 bases from V and 6 bases from J, with 16 bases between. Germline CDR1 GTSNPN, CDR2 SVGIG (reference sequence). The chain's CDR3 is CAWTDLERVEQYF. The CDR3, as DNA: TGTGCCTGGACAGACTTAGAAAGGGTCGAGCAGTACTTC. Complete variable domain (other parts from reference TRBV30 and TRBJ2-7): SQTIHQWPATLVQPVGSPLSLECTVEGTSNPNLYWYRQAAGRGLQLLFYSVGIGQISSEVPQNLSASRPQDRQFILSSKKLLLSDSGFYLCAWTDLERVEQYFGPGTRLTVT.

This clonotype was counted at least ten times. The chain employs TRBV9 and TRBJ1-4; D remains ambiguous. Germline assignment: CDR1 SGDLS and CDR2 YYNGEE. This CDR3 has 13 amino acids. V was trimmed by 2 bases and J by 10 bases, leaving 12 bases between them. As DNA, the CDR3 is TGTGCCAGCAGCGTGGGGAGGGAAGGAAAACTGTTTTTT. It codes for CASSVGREGKLFF.

This clonotype was detected ten times or more. The rearrangement uses TRBV6-6 and TRBJ2-3, with TRBD2 matching 9 bases. The CDR3 contains 17 residues. Germline V gene sequence: CDR1 MNHNY, CDR2 SVGAGI (reference sequence). J gave up 4 bases and V 4 bases, and 12 bases lay outside the gene matches. CDR3 coding DNA: TGTGCCAGCAGTTTCCCCAGGTCTAGCGGGATCTCAGATACGCAGTATTTT. Residues: CASSFPRSSGISDTQYF.

The sample holds many counts of this clonotype. The CDR3 is CSARDLLAANYEQYF. CDR3 DNA sequence: TGCAGTGCTAGAGATTTGCTAGCGGCTAACTACGAGCAGTACTTC. The chain recombines TRBV20-1 with TRBJ2-7, with 7 bases fitting TRBD2. The germline V gene encodes CDR1 DFQATT and CDR2 SNEGSKA (reference sequence). The CDR3 consists of 15 residues. The V segment lost 0 bases and the J segment 3 bases; nucleotides outside the gene matches: 8.

This clonotype was detected ten times or more. J is TRBJ2-5 and V is TRBV7-2, with D perhaps assigned TRBD1 or TRBD2 (5 bases each). Germline V CDR1 and CDR2: SGHTA, FQGNSA. CDR3 length: 17 residues. V shed 5 bases and J shed 5 bases, with 24 bases lying between them. The CDR3 spells CASSPLPMGERDETQYF. The CDR3 DNA reads TGTGCCAGCAGCCCTCTGCCTATGGGGGAGAGGGACGAGACCCAGTACTTC.

This clonotype came up many times. The rearrangement uses TRBV15 and TRBJ2-1; D is uncertain. Germline loops: CDR1 LNHNV, CDR2 YYDKDF (reference sequence). CDR3 size: 12 residues. V was shortened by 4 bases and J by 7 bases, with 8 bases between the two germline ends. The CDR3 sequence: CATSIIGNEQFF. For the CDR3, the DNA is TGTGCCACCAGCATTATTGGGAATGAGCAGTTCTTC.

The chain joins TRBV20-1 to TRBJ2-3, with 7 positions matching TRBD2. Germline V gives CDR1 DFQATT, CDR2 SNEGSKA (reference sequence). The CDR3 loop spans 21 amino acids. V trimming: 6 bases; J trimming: 2 bases; junction bases outside the gene matches: 29. The CDR3 region has the DNA TGCAGTGCGGGGGGGGACTCTTATCACCGCGGCGCCCCAGATAACACAGATACGCAGTATTTT. Protein sequence: CSAGGDSYHRGAPDNTDTQYF.